This entry lists 13 T cell receptor beta chains sequenced from one sample in a study of cytotoxic CD8 clonotypes in ibrutinib-treated CLL. Assay: immunoSEQ multiplex PCR; the TCRdb copy retains only in-frame clones and omits some. The profile shows 150,000 or so clones, 84% of them singletons. Source: PBMCs, taken after 24 months of ibrutinib treatment. All receptors derive from a human donor with chronic lymphocytic leukemia.

This rearrangement joins TRBV7-2 to TRBJ1-1; TRBD1 matches 7 bases. Germline lookup yields CDR1 SGHTA and CDR2 FQGNSA. The CDR3 runs to 13 residues. Unmatched junction bases numbered 2, after V lost 3 bases and J lost 4 bases. The CDR3, as DNA: TGTGCCAGCAGCTTGGACAGGAGCACTGAAGCTTTCTTT. It translates to CASSLDRSTEAFF.

This CDR3 reads CASSSLTGPGNTIYF. DNA of the CDR3: TGTGCCAGCAGCTCCCTGACCGGTCCTGGAAACACCATATATTTT. The genes are TRBV11-2 and TRBJ1-3; D uncertain. The CDR3 consists of 15 residues. Germline-derived CDR1 and CDR2 are SGHAT and FQNNGV. Trimming removed 4 bases at V and 2 bases at J, with 12 bases between.

The rearrangement links TRBV9 to TRBJ2-3; D is undetermined. V was cut by 0 bases and J by 0 bases, with 11 bases left in between. The CDR3 is made up of 16 amino acids. CDR1 is SGDLS and CDR2 is YYNGEE in the germline V gene. The CDR3 DNA is TGTGCCAGCAGCGTAGGGGGAACGCGAAGCACAGATACGCAGTATTTT. This encodes CASSVGGTRSTDTQYF.

This chain links TRBV11-3 with TRBJ2-1, with a tentative D call TRBD2 (6 bases). The germline V gene encodes CDR1 SGHNT and CDR2 YENEEA. This CDR3 is 15 amino acids long. Trimming removed 3 bases at V and 7 bases at J, with 16 bases between. CDR3 residues: CASSLGRGLGNEQFF. The CDR3 region has the DNA TGTGCCAGCAGCTTGGGGCGGGGTCTTGGAAATGAGCAGTTCTTC.

The V and J genes are TRBV2 and TRBJ2-1, with 11 bases identical to TRBD2. The ends lost 4 bases at V and 12 bases at J; junction bases unmatched: 5. Germline V gene lookup returns CDR1 SNHLY and CDR2 FYNNEI. The CDR3 covers 13 residues. CDR3 in DNA: TGTGCCAGCAGTGGACTAGCGGGGACAGGGCAGTTCTTC. Protein: CASSGLAGTGQFF. Filled out from reference TRBV2 and TRBJ2-1, the complete variable domain reads EPEVTQTPSHQVTQMGQEVILRCVPISNHLYFYWYRQILGQKVEFLVSFYNNEISEKSEIFDDQFSVERPDGSNFTLKIRSTKLEDSAMYFCASSGLAGTGQFFGPGTRLTVL.

The genes are TRBV6-5 and TRBJ1-1; TRBD1 agrees at 9 bases. This CDR3 is built from 14 residues. The junction had 6 bases not matched to a gene; V was cut back by 9 bases and J by 1 base. Germline V gives CDR1 MNHEY, CDR2 SVGAGI. The CDR3 loop is CASTNRGRNTEAFF. The DNA of the CDR3 is TGTGCCAGTACTAACAGGGGGCGGAACACTGAAGCTTTCTTT.

This clone was seen once. The chain has TRBV5-4 and TRBJ1-4; D not resolved. The V gene lost 3 bases and the J gene lost 4 bases, with 4 bases spanning the gap. This CDR3 is 12 amino acids long. From germline, CDR1 is SGHNT and CDR2 YYREEE (reference sequence). DNA of the CDR3: TGTGCCAGCAGCTCCTATAATGAAAAACTGTTTTTT. As protein: CASSSYNEKLFF.

This chain joins TRBV5-1 and TRBJ1-6; D call uncertain. This CDR3 contains 15 residues. Trimming pared 0 bases from V and 6 bases from J, leaving 10 bases between. Germline CDR1 reads SGHRS; CDR2 reads YFSETQ. The CDR3 coding sequence is TGCGCCAGCAGCTTGGCCACGGTCCTTAATTCACCCCTCCACTTT. Amino acid sequence: CASSLATVLNSPLHF.

The chain combines TRBV21-1 with TRBJ2-7. TRBV21-1 is described as a pseudogene. The CDR3 is 18 residues long. The CDR3 DNA reads TGTGCCAGCAGCAAAGTTTCCTCACCGGGGCTCAGCTCCTACGAGCAGTACTTC. Residues: CASSKVSSPGLSSYEQYF.

The chain joins TRBV19 to TRBJ2-3, with D perhaps TRBD1 (6 bases). The germline CDR1 and CDR2 sequences are LNHDA and SQIVND (reference sequence). There are 15 residues in the CDR3. Trimming shortened V by 10 bases and J by 0 bases, and 17 bases separated the two germline ends. The CDR3 region has the DNA TGTGCCACCTCCTCGCGGACAGCAAGCACAGATACGCAGTATTTT. It is translated as CATSSRTASTDTQYF.

V gene TRBV7-8 combines with J gene TRBJ2-1, with 7 bases lining up with TRBD2. V lost 3 bases to trimming and J lost 0 bases; unmatched junction nucleotides: 2. Germline V lookup: CDR1 SGHVS, CDR2 FQNEAQ. CDR3 length: 15 residues. The CDR3 coding sequence is TGTGCCAGCAGCTTCCGGGGGGACTCCTACAATGAGCAGTTCTTC. Its translation is CASSFRGDSYNEQFF.

The gene calls are TRBV7-2 and TRBJ2-7, with D hard to call. Trimming pared 4 bases from V and 0 bases from J, leaving 7 bases between. CDR3 length: 13 amino acids. Germline-derived CDR1 and CDR2 are SGHTA and FQGNSA. In nucleotides, the CDR3 is TGTGCCAGCAGCTCGCGGAACTCCTACGAGCAGTACTTC. This codes for CASSSRNSYEQYF.

This chain joins TRBV5-1 and TRBJ2-1; 7 bases are a match to TRBD1. The CDR3 totals 14 residues. Unmatched junction bases numbered 6, after V lost 5 bases and J lost 4 bases. CDR1 and CDR2 from the germline V gene are SGHRS and YFSETQ. In DNA form, the CDR3 reads TGCGCCAGCAGTAGGGGGCCACCTTACAATGAGCAGTTCTTC. This encodes CASSRGPPYNEQFF. Filled out from reference TRBV5-1 and TRBJ2-1, the complete variable domain reads KAGVTQTPRYLIKTRGQQVTLSCSPISGHRSVSWYQQTPGQGLQFLFEYFSETQRNKGNFPGRFSGRQFSNSRSEMNVSTLELGDSALYLCASSRGPPYNEQFFGPGTRLTVL.